The source of this T cell receptor beta chain is a study of OX40 agonist ivuxolimab in advanced cancers. Study-wide context: Ivuxolimab, an agonistic anti-OX40 (CD134) antibody, was given to patients. From about 20 to 80 years was the age range, with a mean of about 54 years, and approximately 84% were male.

The CDR3 length is 13 residues. Germline CDR1 is SGHVS and CDR2 is FQNEAQ. Trimming stripped 9 bases from V and 0 bases from J, with 11 bases between. As regards this clone: Its antigen is not known.

The study's findings and limits: CD4+ and CD8+ T cells in blood underwent clonal expansion by week 6 at 0.1 to 3.0 mg/kg.

Method: immunoSEQ multiplex PCR; TCRdb's copy keeps in-frame clones and lacks some. The top ten clones hold roughly 0.15% of a sample with around 100,000 clones, around 91% of them seen once. The specimen comprised CD4+ or CD8+ T cells sorted from blood, sampled in a trial of the OX40 agonist ivuxolimab. The chain carries TRBV7-8 and TRBJ2-5; D is undetermined. This clonotype originated in an adult with an advanced solid tumor such as melanoma, head and neck, liver or kidney cancer. CDR3 sequence (DNA): TGTGCCAGTAAGCCCTACTACCAAGAGACCCAGTACTTC. Its translation is CASKPYYQETQYF.